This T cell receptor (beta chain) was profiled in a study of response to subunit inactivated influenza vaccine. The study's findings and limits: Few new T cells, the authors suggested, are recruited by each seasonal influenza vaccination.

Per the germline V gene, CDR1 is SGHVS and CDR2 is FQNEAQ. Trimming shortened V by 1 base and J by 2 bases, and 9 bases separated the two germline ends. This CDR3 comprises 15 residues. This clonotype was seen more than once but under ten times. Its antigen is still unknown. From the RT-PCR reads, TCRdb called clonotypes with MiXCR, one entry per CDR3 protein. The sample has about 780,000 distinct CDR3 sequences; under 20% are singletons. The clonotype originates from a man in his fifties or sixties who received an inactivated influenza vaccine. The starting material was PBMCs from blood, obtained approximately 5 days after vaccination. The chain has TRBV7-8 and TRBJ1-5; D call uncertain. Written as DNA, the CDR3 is TGTGCCAGCAGCTTAGGAGGGTACGGCAATCAGCCCCAGCATTTT. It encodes CASSLGGYGNQPQHF.